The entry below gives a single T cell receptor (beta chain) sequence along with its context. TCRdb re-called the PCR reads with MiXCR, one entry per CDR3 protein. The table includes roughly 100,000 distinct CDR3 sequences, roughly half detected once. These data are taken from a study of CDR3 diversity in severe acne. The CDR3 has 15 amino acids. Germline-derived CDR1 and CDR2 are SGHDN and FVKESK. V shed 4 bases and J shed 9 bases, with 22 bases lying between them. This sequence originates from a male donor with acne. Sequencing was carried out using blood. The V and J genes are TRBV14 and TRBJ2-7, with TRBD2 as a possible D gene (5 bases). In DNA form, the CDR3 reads TGTGCCAGCAGCCTAACAGCGGCTAGCACCTCCGCGCAGTACTTC. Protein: CASSLTAASTSAQYF.